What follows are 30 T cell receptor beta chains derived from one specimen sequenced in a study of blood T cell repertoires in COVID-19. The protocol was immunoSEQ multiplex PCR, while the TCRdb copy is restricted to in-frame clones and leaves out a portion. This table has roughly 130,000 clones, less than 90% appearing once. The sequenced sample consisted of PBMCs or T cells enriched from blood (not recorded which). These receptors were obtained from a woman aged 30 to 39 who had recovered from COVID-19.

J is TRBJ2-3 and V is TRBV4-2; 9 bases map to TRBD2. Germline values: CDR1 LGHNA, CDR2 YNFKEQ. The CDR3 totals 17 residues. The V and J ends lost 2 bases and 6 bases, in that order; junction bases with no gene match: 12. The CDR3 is CASSQTISGSTVDTQYF. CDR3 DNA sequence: TGTGCCAGCAGCCAAACTATTAGCGGGAGTACGGTTGATACGCAGTATTTT.

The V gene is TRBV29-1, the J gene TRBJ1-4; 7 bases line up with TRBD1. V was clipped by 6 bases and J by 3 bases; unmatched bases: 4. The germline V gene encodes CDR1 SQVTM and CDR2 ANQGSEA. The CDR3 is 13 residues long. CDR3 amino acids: CSVATGPNEKLFF. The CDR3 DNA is TGCAGCGTAGCGACAGGGCCTAATGAAAAACTGTTTTTT.

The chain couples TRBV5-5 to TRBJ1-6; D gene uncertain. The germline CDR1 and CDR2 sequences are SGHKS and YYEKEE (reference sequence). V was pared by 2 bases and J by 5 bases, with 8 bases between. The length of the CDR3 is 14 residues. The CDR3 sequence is CASSFYPDNSPLHF. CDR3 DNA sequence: TGTGCCAGCAGCTTCTATCCGGATAATTCACCCCTCCACTTT.

DNA of the CDR3: TGTGCCAGCAGTGAACATGGACAGGGGAAGTACATTCAGTACTTC. Translation: CASSEHGQGKYIQYF. V is TRBV2 and J is TRBJ2-4; 9 nucleotides align to TRBD1. The trim removed 2 bases at V and 8 bases at J, leaving 7 bases unmatched. Per germline, CDR1 SNHLY and CDR2 FYNNEI. This CDR3 region has 15 residues.

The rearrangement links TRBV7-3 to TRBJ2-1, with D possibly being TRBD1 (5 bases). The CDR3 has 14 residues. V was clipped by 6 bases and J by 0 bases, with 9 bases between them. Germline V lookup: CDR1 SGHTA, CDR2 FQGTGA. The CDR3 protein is CASSRDSSYNEQFF. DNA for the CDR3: TGTGCCAGCAGTCGCGACAGCTCCTACAATGAGCAGTTCTTC.

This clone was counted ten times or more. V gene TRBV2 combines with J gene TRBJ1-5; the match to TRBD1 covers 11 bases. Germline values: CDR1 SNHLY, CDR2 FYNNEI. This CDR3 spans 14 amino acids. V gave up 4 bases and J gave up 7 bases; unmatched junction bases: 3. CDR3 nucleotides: TGTGCCAGCAGTGGGACAGGGGGCGTCCAGCCCCAGCATTTT. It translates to CASSGTGGVQPQHF.

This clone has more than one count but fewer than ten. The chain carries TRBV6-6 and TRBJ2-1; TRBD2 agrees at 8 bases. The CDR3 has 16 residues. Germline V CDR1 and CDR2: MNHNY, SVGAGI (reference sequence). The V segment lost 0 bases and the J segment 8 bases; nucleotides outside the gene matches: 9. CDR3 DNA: TGTGCCAGCAGTTACTCATCAGCGGGAGTCGGGGATGAGCAGTTCTTC. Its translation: CASSYSSAGVGDEQFF.

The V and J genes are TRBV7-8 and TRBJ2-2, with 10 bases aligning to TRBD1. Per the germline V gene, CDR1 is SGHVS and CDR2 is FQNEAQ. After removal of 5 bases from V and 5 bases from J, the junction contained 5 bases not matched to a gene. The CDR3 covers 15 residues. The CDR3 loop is CASSRQGAWTGELFF. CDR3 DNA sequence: TGTGCCAGCAGCCGACAGGGGGCATGGACCGGGGAGCTGTTTTTT.

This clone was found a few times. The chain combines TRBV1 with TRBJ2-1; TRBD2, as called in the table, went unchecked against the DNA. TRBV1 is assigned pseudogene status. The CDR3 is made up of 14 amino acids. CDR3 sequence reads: CCLLAGSSYNEQFF. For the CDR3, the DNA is TGCTGCCTCTTAGCGGGGAGCTCCTACAATGAGCAGTTCTTC.

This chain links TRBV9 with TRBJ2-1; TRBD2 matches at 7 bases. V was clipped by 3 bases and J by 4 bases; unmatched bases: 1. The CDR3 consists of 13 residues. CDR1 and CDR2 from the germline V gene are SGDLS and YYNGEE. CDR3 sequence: CASSGEGYNEQFF. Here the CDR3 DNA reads TGTGCCAGCAGCGGGGAGGGATACAATGAGCAGTTCTTC. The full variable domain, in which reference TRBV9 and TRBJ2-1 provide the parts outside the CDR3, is DSGVTQTPKHLITATGQRVTLRCSPRSGDLSVYWYQQSLDQGLQFLIQYYNGEERAKGNILERFSAQQFPDLHSELNLSSLELGDSALYFCASSGEGYNEQFFGPGTRLTVL.

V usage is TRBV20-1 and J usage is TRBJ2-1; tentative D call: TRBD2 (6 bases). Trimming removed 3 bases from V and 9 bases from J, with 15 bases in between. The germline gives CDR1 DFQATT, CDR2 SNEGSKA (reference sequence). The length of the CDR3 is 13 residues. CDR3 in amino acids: CSASGTGFSEQFF. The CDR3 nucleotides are TGCAGTGCTAGTGGGACTGGCTTCAGTGAGCAGTTCTTC.

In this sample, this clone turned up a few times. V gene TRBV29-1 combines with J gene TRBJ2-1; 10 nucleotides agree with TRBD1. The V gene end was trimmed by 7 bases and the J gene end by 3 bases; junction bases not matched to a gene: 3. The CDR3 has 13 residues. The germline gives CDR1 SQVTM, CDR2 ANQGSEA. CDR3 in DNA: TGCAGCGCCGGGACAGGGGACTACAATGAGCAGTTCTTC. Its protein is CSAGTGDYNEQFF.

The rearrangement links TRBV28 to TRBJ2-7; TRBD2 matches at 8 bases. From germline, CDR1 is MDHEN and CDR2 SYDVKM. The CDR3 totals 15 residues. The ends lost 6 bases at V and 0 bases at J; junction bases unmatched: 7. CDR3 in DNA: TGTGCCAGCAGAAGTTCTAGCGGGTACTCCTACGAGCAGTACTTC. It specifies CASRSSSGYSYEQYF.

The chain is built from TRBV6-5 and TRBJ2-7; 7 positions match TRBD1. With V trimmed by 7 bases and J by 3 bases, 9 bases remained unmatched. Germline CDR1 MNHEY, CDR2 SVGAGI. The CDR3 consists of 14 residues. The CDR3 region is CASKLTGLGYEQYF. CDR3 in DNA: TGTGCCAGCAAATTGACAGGGCTCGGCTACGAGCAGTACTTC.

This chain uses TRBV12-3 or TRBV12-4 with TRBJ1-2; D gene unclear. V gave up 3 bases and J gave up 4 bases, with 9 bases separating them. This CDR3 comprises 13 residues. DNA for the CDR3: TGTGCCAGCAGTTTGTCTGACTCCTATGGCTACACCTTC. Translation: CASSLSDSYGYTF.

The CDR3 nucleotides read TGTGCCACCAGCAGAGAGGAGGTAAGGCTGAACACTGAAGCTTTCTTT. Protein sequence: CATSREEVRLNTEAFF. This chain connects TRBV15 to TRBJ1-1; D unresolved. The V end lost 0 bases, the J end lost 0 bases, and 11 bases lay between the germline ends. CDR1 is LNHNV, CDR2 YYDKDF, per germline (reference sequence). The CDR3 sequence is 16 residues long.

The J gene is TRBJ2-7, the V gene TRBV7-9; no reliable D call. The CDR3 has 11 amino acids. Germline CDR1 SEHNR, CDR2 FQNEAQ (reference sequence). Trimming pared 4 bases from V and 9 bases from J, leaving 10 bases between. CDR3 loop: CASSSALGQYF. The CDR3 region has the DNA TGTGCCAGCAGCTCGGCCCTAGGGCAGTACTTC. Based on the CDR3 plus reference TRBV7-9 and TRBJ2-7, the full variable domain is DTGVSQNPRHKITKRGQNVTFRCDPISEHNRLYWYRQTLGQGPEFLTYFQNEAQLEKSRLLSDRFSAERPKGSFSTLEIQRTEQGDSAMYLCASSSALGQYFGPGTRLTVT.

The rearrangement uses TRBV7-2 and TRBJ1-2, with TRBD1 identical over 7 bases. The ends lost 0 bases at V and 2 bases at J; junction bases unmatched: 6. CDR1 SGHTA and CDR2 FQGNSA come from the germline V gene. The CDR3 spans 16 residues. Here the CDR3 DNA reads TGTGCCAGCAGCTTAGCGCAGGGACAGTTCAACTATGGCTACACCTTC. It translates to CASSLAQGQFNYGYTF.

CDR3 in amino acids: CASSRDRGVTGELFF. As DNA, the CDR3 is TGTGCCAGCAGCCGGGACAGGGGTGTCACCGGGGAGCTGTTTTTT. The V gene is TRBV6-5, the J gene TRBJ2-2; 10 bases fit TRBD1. Per the germline V gene, CDR1 is MNHEY and CDR2 is SVGAGI. The CDR3 is made up of 15 amino acids. V lost 6 bases, J lost 4 bases, and 5 bases stayed unmatched.

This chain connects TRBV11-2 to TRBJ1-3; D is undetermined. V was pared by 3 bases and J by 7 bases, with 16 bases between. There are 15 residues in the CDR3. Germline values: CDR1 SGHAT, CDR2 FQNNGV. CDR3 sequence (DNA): TGTGCCAGCAGCTTCTTGGACGGCTGGAGGAACACCATATATTTT. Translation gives CASSFLDGWRNTIYF.

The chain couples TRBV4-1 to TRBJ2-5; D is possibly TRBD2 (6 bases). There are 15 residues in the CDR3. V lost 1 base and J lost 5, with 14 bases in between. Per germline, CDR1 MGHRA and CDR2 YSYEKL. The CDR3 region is CASSQAGVGLETQYF. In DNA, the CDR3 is TGCGCCAGCAGCCAAGCGGGGGTAGGGTTGGAGACCCAGTACTTC.

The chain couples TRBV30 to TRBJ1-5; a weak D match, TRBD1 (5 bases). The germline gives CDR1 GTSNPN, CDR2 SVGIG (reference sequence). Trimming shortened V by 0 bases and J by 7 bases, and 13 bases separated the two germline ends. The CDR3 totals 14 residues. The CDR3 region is CAWSVGGSGQPQHF. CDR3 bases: TGTGCCTGGAGTGTCGGGGGTTCGGGGCAGCCCCAGCATTTT.

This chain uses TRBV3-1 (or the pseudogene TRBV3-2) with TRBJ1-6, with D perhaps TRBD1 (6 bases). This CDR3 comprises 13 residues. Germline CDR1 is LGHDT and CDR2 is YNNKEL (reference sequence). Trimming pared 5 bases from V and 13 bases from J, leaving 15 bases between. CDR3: CASSFRGGGPLHF. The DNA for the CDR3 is TGTGCCAGCAGCTTCCGAGGGGGAGGGCCCCTCCACTTT.

The CDR3 loop is CASKGTAYSYEQYF. In nucleotides, the CDR3 is TGTGCCAGTAAGGGGACAGCATACTCCTACGAGCAGTACTTC. The chain joins TRBV19 to TRBJ2-7; 7 nucleotides match TRBD1. Trimming took 7 bases from V and 0 from J; bases not matched to a gene: 6. The CDR3 runs 14 residues. CDR1 LNHDA and CDR2 SQIVND come from the germline V gene (reference sequence). Looking up the rest from reference TRBV19 and TRBJ2-7 gives the full variable domain: DGGITQSPKYLFRKEGQNVTLSCEQNLNHDAMYWYRQDPGQGLRLIYYSQIVNDFQKGDIAEGYSVSREKKESFPLTVTSAQKNPTAFYLCASKGTAYSYEQYFGPGTRLTVT.

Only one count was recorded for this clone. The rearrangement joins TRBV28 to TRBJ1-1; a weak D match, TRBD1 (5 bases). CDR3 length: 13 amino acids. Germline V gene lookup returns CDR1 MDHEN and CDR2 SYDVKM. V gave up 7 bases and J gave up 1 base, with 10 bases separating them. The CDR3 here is CASTDSTNTEAFF. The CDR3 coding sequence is TGTGCCAGCACCGACAGTACGAACACTGAAGCTTTCTTT.

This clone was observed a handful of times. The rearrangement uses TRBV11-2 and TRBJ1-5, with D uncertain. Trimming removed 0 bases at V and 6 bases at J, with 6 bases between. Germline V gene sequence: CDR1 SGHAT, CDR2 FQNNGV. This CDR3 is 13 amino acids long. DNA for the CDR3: TGTGCCAGCAGCTTAGATATCGGTCAGCCCCAGCATTTT. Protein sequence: CASSLDIGQPQHF.

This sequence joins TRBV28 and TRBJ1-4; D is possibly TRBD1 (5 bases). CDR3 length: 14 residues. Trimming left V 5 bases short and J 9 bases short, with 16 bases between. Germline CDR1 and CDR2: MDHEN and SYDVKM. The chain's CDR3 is CASSDSGTEKKLFF. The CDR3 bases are TGTGCCAGCAGTGACTCCGGGACTGAGAAAAAACTGTTTTTT.

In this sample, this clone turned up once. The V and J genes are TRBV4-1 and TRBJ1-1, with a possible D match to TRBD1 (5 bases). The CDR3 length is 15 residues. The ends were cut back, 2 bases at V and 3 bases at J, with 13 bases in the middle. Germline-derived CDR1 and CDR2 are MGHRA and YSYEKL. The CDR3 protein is CASSQPQGGDTEAFF. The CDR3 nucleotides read TGCGCCAGCAGCCAACCGCAGGGAGGGGACACTGAAGCTTTCTTT.

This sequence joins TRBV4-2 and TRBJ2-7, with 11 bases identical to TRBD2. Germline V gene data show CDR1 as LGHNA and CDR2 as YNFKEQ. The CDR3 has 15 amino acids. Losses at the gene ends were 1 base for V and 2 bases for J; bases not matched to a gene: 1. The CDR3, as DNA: TGTGCCAGCAGCCAAGGGACTAGCGGGCCCTACGAGCAGTACTTC. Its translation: CASSQGTSGPYEQYF.

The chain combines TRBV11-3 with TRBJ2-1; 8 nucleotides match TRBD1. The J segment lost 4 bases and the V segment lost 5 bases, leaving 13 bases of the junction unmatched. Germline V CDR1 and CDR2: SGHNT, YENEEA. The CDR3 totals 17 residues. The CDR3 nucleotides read TGTGCCAGCAGCCCCTCCCCGACAGGGGTCCAGTACAATGAGCAGTTCTTC. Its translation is CASSPSPTGVQYNEQFF.